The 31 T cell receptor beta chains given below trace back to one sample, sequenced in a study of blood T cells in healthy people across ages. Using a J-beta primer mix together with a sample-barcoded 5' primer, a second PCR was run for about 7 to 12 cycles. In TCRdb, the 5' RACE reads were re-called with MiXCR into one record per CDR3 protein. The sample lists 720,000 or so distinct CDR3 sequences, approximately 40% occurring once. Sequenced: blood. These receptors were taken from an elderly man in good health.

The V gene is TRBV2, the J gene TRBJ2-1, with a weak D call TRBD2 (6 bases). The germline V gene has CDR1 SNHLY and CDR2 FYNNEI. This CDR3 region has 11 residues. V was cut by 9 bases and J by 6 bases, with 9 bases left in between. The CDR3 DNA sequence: TGTGCCAGTCAGGGAGGCAATGAGCAGTTCTTC. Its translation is CASQGGNEQFF.

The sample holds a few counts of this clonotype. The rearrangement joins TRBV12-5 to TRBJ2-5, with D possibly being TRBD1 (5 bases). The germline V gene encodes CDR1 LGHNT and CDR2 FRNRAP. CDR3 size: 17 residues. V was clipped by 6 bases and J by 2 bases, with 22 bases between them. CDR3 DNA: TGTGCTAGTGGCCCGAGAGGTACCTCCAGGGTACAAGAGACCCAGTACTTC. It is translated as CASGPRGTSRVQETQYF.

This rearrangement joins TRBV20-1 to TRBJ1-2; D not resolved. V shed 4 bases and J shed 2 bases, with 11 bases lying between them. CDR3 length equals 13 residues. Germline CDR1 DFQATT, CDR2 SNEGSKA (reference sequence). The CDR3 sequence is CSATEGVNYGYTF. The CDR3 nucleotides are TGCAGTGCTACAGAAGGCGTGAACTATGGCTACACCTTC.

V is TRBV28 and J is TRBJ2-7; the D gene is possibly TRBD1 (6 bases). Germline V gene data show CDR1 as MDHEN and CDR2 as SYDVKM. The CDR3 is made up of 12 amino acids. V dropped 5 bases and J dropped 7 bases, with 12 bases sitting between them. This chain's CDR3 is CASSDTGWEQYF. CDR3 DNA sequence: TGTGCCAGCAGTGACACAGGGTGGGAGCAGTACTTC.

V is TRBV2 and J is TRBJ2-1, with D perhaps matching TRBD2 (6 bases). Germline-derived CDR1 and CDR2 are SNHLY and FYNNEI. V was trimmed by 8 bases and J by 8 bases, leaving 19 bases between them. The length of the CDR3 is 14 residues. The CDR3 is CASRPGLALDEQFF. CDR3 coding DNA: TGTGCCAGCCGTCCGGGACTCGCCCTCGATGAGCAGTTCTTC.

CDR3 protein: CSASKGGDTGELFF. The CDR3 DNA sequence: TGCAGTGCTAGTAAGGGGGGGGACACCGGGGAGCTGTTTTTT. This rearrangement joins TRBV20-1 to TRBJ2-2, with a weak D call TRBD2 (7 bases). The V gene lost 3 bases and the J gene lost 3 bases, with 11 bases spanning the gap. The germline V gene has CDR1 DFQATT and CDR2 SNEGSKA (reference sequence). The CDR3 totals 14 residues.

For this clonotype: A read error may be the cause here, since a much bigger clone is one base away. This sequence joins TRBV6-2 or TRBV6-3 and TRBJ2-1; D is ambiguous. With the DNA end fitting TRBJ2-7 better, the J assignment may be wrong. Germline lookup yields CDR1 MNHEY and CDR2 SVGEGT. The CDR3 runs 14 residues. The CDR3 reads CASSYELVAHEQYF. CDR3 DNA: TGTGCCAGCAGTTACGAGCTAGTCGCCCACGAGCAGTACTTC.

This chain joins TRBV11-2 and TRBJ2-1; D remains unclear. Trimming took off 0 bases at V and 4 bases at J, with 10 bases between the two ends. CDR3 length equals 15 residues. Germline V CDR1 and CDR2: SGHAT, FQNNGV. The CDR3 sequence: CASSLERLFYNEQFF. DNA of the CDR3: TGTGCCAGCAGCTTAGAACGTCTATTTTACAATGAGCAGTTCTTC.

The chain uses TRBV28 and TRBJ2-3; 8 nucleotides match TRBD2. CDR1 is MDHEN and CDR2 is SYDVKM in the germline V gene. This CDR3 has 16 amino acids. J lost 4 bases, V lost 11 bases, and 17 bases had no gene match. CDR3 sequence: CAGIPPLAGRSDTQYF. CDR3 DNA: TGTGCCGGCATCCCCCCTCTAGCGGGCCGTTCAGATACGCAGTATTTT.

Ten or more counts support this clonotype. The CDR3 reads CASSPTGTGGLYEQYF. In DNA form, the CDR3 reads TGTGCCAGCAGCCCTACCGGGACAGGGGGTTTGTACGAGCAGTACTTC. The V call is TRBV9, the J call TRBJ2-7; the match to TRBD1 covers 11 bases. V shed 4 bases and J 4 bases; nucleotides not matched to a gene: 10. Germline lookup yields CDR1 SGDLS and CDR2 YYNGEE. This CDR3 spans 16 amino acids.

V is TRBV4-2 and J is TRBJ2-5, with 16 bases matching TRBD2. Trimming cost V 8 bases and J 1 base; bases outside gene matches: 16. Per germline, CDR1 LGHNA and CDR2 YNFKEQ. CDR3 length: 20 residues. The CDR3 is CASGPLGTSGGAVGQETQYF. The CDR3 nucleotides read TGTGCCAGCGGCCCATTAGGGACTAGCGGGGGGGCCGTTGGCCAAGAGACCCAGTACTTC.

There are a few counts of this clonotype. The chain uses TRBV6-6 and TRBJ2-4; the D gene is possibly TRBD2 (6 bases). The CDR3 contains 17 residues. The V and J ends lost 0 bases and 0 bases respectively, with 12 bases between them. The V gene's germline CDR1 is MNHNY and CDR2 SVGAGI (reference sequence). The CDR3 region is CASSYSEKGLAKNIQYF. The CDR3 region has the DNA TGTGCCAGCAGTTACTCAGAAAAGGGACTAGCCAAAAACATTCAGTACTTC.

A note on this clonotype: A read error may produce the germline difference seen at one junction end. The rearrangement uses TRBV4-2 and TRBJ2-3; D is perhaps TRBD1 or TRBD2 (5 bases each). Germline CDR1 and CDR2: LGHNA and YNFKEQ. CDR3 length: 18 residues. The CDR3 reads CASSQDGGARRFTDTQYF. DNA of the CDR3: TGTGCCAGCAGCCAAGATGGGGGAGCGCGAAGATTCACAGATACACAGTATTTT.

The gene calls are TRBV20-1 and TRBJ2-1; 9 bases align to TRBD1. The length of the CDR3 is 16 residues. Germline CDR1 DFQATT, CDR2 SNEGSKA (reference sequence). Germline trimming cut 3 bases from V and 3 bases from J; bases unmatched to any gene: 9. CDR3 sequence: CSARRPGQGIYNEQFF. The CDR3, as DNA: TGCAGTGCTAGGAGACCGGGACAGGGAATCTACAATGAGCAGTTCTTC.

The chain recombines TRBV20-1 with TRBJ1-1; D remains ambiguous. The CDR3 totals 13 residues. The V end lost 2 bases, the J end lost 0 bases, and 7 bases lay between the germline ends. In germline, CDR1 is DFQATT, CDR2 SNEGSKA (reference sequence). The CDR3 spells CSARWGLNTEAFF. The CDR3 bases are TGCAGTGCTAGATGGGGTCTGAACACTGAAGCTTTCTTT.

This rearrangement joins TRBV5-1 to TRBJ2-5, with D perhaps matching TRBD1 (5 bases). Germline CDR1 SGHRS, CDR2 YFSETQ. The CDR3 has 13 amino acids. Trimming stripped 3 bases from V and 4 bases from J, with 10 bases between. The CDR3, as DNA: TGCGCCAGCAGCTACGCAGGGCTAGAGACCCAGTACTTC. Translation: CASSYAGLETQYF.

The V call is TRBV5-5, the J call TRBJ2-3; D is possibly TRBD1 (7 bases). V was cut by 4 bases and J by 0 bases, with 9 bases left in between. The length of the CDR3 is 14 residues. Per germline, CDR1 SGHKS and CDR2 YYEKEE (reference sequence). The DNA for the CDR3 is TGTGCCAGCAGCGCGGGACAGAGCACAGATACGCAGTATTTT. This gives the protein CASSAGQSTDTQYF.

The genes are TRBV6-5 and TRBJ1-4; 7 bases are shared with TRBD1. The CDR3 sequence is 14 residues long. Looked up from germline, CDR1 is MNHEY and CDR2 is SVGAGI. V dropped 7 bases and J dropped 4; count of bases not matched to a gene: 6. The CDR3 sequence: CASTDRAFNEKLFF. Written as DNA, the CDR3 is TGTGCCAGCACCGACAGGGCCTTTAATGAAAAACTGTTTTTT.

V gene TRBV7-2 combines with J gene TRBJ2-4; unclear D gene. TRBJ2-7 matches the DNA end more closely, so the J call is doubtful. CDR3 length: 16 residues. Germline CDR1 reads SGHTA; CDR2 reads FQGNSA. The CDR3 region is CASSLGGSPLLYEQYF. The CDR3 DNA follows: TGTGCCAGCAGCTTAGGAGGCAGCCCCCTACTCTACGAGCAGTACTTC.

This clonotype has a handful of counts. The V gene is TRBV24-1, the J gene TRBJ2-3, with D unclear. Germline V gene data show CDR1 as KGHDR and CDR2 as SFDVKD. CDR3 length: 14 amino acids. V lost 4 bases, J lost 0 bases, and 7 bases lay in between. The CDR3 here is CATSDSSSTDTQYF. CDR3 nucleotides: TGTGCCACCAGTGACAGCTCTAGCACAGATACGCAGTATTTT.

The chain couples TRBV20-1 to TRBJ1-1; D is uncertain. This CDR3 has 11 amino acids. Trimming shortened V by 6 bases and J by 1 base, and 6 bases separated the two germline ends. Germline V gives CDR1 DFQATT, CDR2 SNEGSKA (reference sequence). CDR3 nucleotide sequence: TGCAGTGCGAGAAAGAACACTGAAGCTTTCTTT. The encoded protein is CSARKNTEAFF.

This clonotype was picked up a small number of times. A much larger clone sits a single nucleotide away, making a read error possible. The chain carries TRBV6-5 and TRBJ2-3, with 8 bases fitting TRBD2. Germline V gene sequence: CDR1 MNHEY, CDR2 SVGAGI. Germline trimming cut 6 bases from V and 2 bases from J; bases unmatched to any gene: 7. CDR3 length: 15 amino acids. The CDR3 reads CASRKAGVTTDTQYF. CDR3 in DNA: TGTGCCAGCAGGAAAGCGGGGGTGACCACAGATACGCAGTATTTT.

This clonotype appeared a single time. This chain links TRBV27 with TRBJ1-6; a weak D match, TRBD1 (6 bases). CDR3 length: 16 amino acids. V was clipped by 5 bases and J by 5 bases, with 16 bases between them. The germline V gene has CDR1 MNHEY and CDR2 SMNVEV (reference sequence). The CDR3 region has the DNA TGTGCCAGCAGTCCACAGGGATCTTTAAATAATTCACCCCTCCACTTT. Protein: CASSPQGSLNNSPLHF.

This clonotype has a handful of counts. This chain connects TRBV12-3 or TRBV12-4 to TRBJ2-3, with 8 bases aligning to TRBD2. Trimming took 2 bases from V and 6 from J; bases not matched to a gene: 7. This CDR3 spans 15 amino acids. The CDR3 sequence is CASSLSGGLADTQYF. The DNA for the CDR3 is TGTGCCAGCAGTTTATCGGGGGGGCTGGCGGATACGCAGTATTTT.

CDR3 DNA sequence: TGTGCCAGCAGCTTAGCAGGGGCGCAGAACGGTTTCTTT. It specifies CASSLAGAQNGFF. The genes are TRBV11-2 and TRBJ1-1; maybe TRBD1 (6 bases). Germline CDR1 and CDR2: SGHAT and FQNNGV. The CDR3 length is 13 residues. V was cut by 1 base and J by 13 bases, with 16 bases left in between.

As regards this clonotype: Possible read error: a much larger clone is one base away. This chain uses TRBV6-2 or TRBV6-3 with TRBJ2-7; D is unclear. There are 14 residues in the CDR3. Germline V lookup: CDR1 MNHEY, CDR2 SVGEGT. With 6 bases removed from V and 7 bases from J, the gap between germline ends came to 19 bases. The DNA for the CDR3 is TGTGCCAGCAGCTATCGCCTCCCAGGCGATGAGCAGTACTTC. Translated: CASSYRLPGDEQYF.

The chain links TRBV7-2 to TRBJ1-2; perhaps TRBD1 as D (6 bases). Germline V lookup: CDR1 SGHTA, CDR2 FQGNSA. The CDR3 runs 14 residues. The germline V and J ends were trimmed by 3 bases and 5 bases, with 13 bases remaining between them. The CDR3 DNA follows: TGTGCCAGCAGCTTGGAGGGGGATCTGTATGGCTACACCTTC. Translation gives CASSLEGDLYGYTF.

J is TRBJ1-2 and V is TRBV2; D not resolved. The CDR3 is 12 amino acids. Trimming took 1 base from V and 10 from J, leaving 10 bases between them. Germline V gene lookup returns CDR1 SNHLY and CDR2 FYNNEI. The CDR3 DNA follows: TGTGCCAGCAGTGAAGATGACGGTGTCTACACCTTC. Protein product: CASSEDDGVYTF.

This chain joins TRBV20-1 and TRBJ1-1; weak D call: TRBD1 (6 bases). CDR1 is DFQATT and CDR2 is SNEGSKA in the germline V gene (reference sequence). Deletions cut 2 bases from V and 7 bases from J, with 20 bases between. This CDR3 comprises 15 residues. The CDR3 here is CSARPGQAERSEAFF. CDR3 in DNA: TGCAGTGCTAGACCGGGACAAGCCGAGAGAAGTGAAGCTTTCTTT.

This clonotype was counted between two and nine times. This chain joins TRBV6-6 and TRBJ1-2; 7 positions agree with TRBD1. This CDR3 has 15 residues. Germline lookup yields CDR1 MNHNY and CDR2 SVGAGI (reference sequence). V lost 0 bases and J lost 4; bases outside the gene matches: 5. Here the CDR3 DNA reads TGTGCCAGCAGTTACTCGACAGGGCCGATCTATGGCTACACCTTC. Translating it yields CASSYSTGPIYGYTF.

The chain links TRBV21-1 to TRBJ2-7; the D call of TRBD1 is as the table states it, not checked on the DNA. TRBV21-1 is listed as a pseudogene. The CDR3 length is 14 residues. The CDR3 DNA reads TGTGCCAGCAGCGCTCAACAGGGTACGGTCGAGCAGTACTTC. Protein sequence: CASSAQQGTVEQYF.